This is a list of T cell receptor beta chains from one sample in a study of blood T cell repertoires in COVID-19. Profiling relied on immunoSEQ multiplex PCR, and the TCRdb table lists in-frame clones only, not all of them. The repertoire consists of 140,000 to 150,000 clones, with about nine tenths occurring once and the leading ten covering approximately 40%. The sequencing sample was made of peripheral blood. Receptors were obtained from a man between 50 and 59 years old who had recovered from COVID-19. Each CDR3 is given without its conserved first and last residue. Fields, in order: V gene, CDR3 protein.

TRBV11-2,ASSLELAGDYEQY
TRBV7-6,ASSPYSGDSVYEQY
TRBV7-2,ASSLRARVNTEAF
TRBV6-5,ASSYDRGATNSPLH
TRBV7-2,ASSFLEPNEQF
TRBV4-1,ASSPSPPGAGQETQY
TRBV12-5,ASGLPRITEAF
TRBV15,ATSGGHRISNQPQH
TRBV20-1,SASQIDRGSYEQY
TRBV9,ASSPESSTDTQY
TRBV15,ATSRGGTQGKGSPLH
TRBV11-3,ASSDSWGPLETQY
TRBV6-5,ASRGTVVPYEQY
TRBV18,ASSPPQAGSGNTIY
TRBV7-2,ASSSRGGGAPETQY
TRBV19,ASSKRGLSTEAF
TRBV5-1,ASSPGLAEITDTQY
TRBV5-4,ASSFGQESSYEQY
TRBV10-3,AMGRSGNTEAF
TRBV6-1,ASSEGFASGEQF
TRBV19,ASSRALVTEAF
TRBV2,ASSLAPNYGYT
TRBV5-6,ASSHRGGGETQY
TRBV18,ASSSTGDRYEQY
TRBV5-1,ASSVPGLSNTEAF
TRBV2,ASNGQIYNEQF
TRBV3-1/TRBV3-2,ASSLDRGRETQY
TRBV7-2,ASSVGASGGVTQY
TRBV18,ASSPRDLEQY
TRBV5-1,ASSLVGGAFSEQF
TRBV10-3,AISGDREVQPQH
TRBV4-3,ASSHDGTGGHNEQF